A selection of T cell receptor beta chains follows, all from one sample in a study of post-analysis software for immune sequencing data. TCRdb recomputed calls from the PCR reads with MiXCR, one row per CDR3 protein. Found here are fewer than 850,000 distinct CDR3 sequences, roughly 46% of them singletons; the top ten hold roughly 4.9%. Sequenced input: blood. All receptors derive from a girl aged 5-17 years with multiple sclerosis. Both conserved end residues are part of each CDR3. A D gene is named only where the DNA matches it firmly. Expanded clones are given a class, and other clones once, few, many or no size at all.

d_call j_call v_call clone_size cdr3_aa cdr3_nt
NA TRBJ2-5 TRBV6-6 NA CASSYQTEREQYF TGTGCCAGCAGTTACCAGACAGAGCGAGAGCAGTACTTC
NA TRBJ2-1 TRBV5-1 few CASSSGTTNGVDEQFF TGCGCCAGCAGCTCCGGGACCACCAACGGGGTCGATGAGCAGTTCTTC
NA TRBJ2-5 TRBV7-6 few CASSLGSLWETQYF TGTGCCAGCAGCTTAGGCTCACTTTGGGAGACCCAGTACTTC
NA TRBJ2-3 TRBV12-3/TRBV12-4 NA CASSSIGQSIADTQYF TGTGCCAGCAGTTCAATAGGACAGTCAATTGCAGATACGCAGTATTTT
NA TRBJ1-1 TRBV29-1 few CSVDVTGTETSEAFF TGCAGCGTTGATGTCACCGGGACGGAAACTTCTGAAGCTTTCTTT
TRBD2 TRBJ2-1 TRBV29-1 once CSYGASGKTFF TGCAGCTATGGGGCTAGCGGGAAGACGTTCTTC
NA TRBJ1-6 TRBV7-9 NA CASSAGTPGNSPLHF TGTGCCAGCAGCGCCGGGACGCCCGGAAATTCACCCCTCCACTTT
TRBD1 TRBJ2-3 TRBV24-1 NA CATSDILTGSGTDTQYF TGTGCCACCAGTGACATACTGACAGGGTCGGGCACAGATACGCAGTATTTT
NA TRBJ1-1 TRBV12-3/TRBV12-4 NA CASTLIGGEAFF TGTGCCAGCACCCTAATAGGAGGTGAAGCTTTCTTT
TRBD1 TRBJ1-5 TRBV6-5 few CASRRTGLGQPQHF TGTGCCAGCAGACGGACAGGTCTGGGCCAGCCCCAGCATTTT
TRBD2 TRBJ2-3 TRBV5-1 NA CASSLGASGRDTQYF TGCGCCAGCAGCTTGGGCGCTAGCGGGAGAGATACGCAGTATTTT
NA TRBJ2-7 TRBV29-1 few CSVEGQGPSGEQYF TGCAGCGTTGAAGGCCAGGGGCCTAGCGGAGAGCAGTACTTC
TRBD1 TRBJ1-2 TRBV29-1 NA CSVEARGLLGYTF TGCAGCGTTGAAGCCAGGGGGCTTTTAGGCTACACCTTC
NA TRBJ1-2 TRBV3-1 few CASSRGQTNYGYTF TGTGCCAGCAGCCGCGGACAGACTAACTATGGCTACACCTTC
NA TRBJ2-6 TRBV10-3 NA CAISESRGTGANVRTF TGTGCCATCAGTGAGTCGAGGGGGACGGGGGCCAACGTCCGGACTTTC
TRBD2 TRBJ2-3 TRBV7-3 NA CASSLTGFWGGSPEDTQYF TGTGCCAGCAGCTTAACCGGCTTTTGGGGCGGGAGTCCTGAAGATACGCAGTATTTT
NA TRBJ1-2 TRBV20-1 NA CSAGGRQTNYGYTF TGCAGTGCTGGCGGTCGACAGACTAACTATGGCTACACCTTC
TRBD1 TRBJ2-1 TRBV7-2 NA CASSWRTGPMGQFF TGTGCCAGCAGCTGGAGGACAGGCCCAATGGGGCAGTTCTTC
NA TRBJ1-5 TRBV7-9 NA CASSRDARNQPQHF TGTGCCAGCAGCCGGGACGCCCGCAATCAGCCCCAGCATTTT
NA TRBJ1-6 TRBV12-3/TRBV12-4 NA CASSRQLSSYNSPLHF TGTGCCAGCAGTCGGCAGCTTAGCTCCTATAATTCACCCCTCCACTTT
NA TRBJ2-7 TRBV7-2 NA CASSLSPRRGSREQYF TGTGCCAGCAGCTTAAGTCCTAGAAGGGGCTCGAGGGAGCAGTACTTC
NA TRBJ2-5 TRBV7-2 NA CASSFASNPQETQYF TGTGCCAGCAGCTTCGCTAGCAACCCTCAAGAGACCCAGTACTTC
TRBD1 TRBJ2-7 TRBV5-6 NA CASSFRTGFPYEQYF TGTGCCAGCAGCTTTCGGACAGGGTTTCCCTACGAGCAGTACTTC
NA TRBJ2-4 TRBV7-9 few CASSYAPLWGGVNRENIQYF TGTGCCAGCAGCTATGCCCCGCTCTGGGGTGGCGTCAACAGGGAAAACATTCAGTACTTC
TRBD2 TRBJ2-3 TRBV30 once CAWSLRRTSGSTDTQYF TGTGCCTGGAGTCTCAGACGGACTAGCGGAAGCACAGATACGCAGTATTTT
NA TRBJ2-3 TRBV7-9 NA CASSLDSPTDTDTQYF TGTGCCAGCAGCTTAGATTCCCCGACCGATACAGATACGCAGTATTTT
NA TRBJ2-1 TRBV4-1 few CASSIGYNEQFF TGCGCCAGCAGCATCGGTTACAATGAGCAGTTCTTC
NA TRBJ2-3 TRBV28 few CASSLRSGGQYF TGTGCCAGCAGTTTAAGGTCCGGGGGGCAGTATTTT
TRBD2 TRBJ2-7 TRBV14 NA CASSPRTSGRAFSYNEQYF TGTGCCAGCAGCCCCAGGACTAGCGGGAGAGCCTTCTCCTACAATGAGCAGTACTTC
NA TRBJ2-7 TRBV20-1 few CSAREVSRTYEQYF TGCAGTGCTAGAGAGGTCTCTAGGACCTACGAGCAGTACTTC
NA TRBJ1-1 TRBV5-1 NA CASSLIDWGHPTDTEAFF TGCGCCAGCAGCTTAATCGATTGGGGCCACCCTACGGACACTGAAGCTTTCTTT
TRBD1 TRBJ2-3 TRBV20-1 NA CSAHTGTGSPDTQYF TGCAGTGCACACACCGGGACAGGGAGCCCAGATACGCAGTATTTT
NA TRBJ2-3 TRBV27 NA CASSFTLDTQYF TGTGCCAGCAGTTTTACCCTAGATACGCAGTATTTT
TRBD2 TRBJ2-1 TRBV12-3/TRBV12-4 few CASTLAGGNEQFF TGTGCCAGCACTCTAGCGGGAGGGAATGAGCAGTTCTTC
NA TRBJ2-7 TRBV27 NA CASSASTYEQYF TGTGCCAGCAGCGCATCTACCTACGAGCAGTACTTC
NA TRBJ1-5 TRBV7-2 NA CASSLVSRPGGNQPQHF TGTGCCAGCAGCTTAGTCTCTCGGCCAGGGGGCAATCAGCCCCAGCATTTT
TRBD1 TRBJ1-4 TRBV14 few CASSSGTGLKFF TGTGCCAGCAGCTCCGGGACAGGGCTTAAGTTTTTT
NA TRBJ1-1 TRBV5-1 NA CASSLIQTGTETFF TGCGCCAGCAGCTTGATACAGACGGGAACTGAAACTTTCTTT
NA TRBJ2-3 TRBV5-1 few CASSLITSSTDTQYF TGCGCCAGCAGCTTGATAACCTCCAGCACAGATACGCAGTATTTT